These 32 T cell receptor beta chains originate from one sample sequenced in a study of CD8 T cell repertoires and HIV-1 epitope variants. Profiling relied on immunoSEQ multiplex PCR, and the TCRdb table lists in-frame clones only, not all of them. The data contain 5,700 or so clones, 65% to 80% of them seen just once; the ten biggest clones take up approximately 40%. Which antigens these TCRs recognize remains unknown. The source material was cultured CD8+ T cells derived from PBMCs. These receptor sequences come from a male donor with HIV.

The rearrangement links TRBV27 to TRBJ2-1; the D gene could be TRBD1 or TRBD2 (5 bases each). Trimming left V 4 bases short and J 4 bases short, with 8 bases between. Per the germline V gene, CDR1 is MNHEY and CDR2 is SMNVEV (reference sequence). This CDR3 is built from 13 residues. The CDR3 is CASSSGPYNEQFF. The CDR3 DNA sequence: TGTGCCAGCAGTTCGGGACCTTACAATGAGCAGTTCTTC.

J is TRBJ2-1 and V is TRBV7-8; 10 nucleotides line up with TRBD1. Germline V gives CDR1 SGHVS, CDR2 FQNEAQ. The CDR3 runs to 18 residues. J gave up 0 bases and V 5 bases, and 10 bases lay outside the gene matches. The CDR3 DNA reads as TGTGCCAGCAGCATCCGGGACAGGGGTGCGAGCTCCTACAATGAGCAGTTCTTC. Encoded protein: CASSIRDRGASSYNEQFF.

The J gene is TRBJ2-7, the V gene TRBV9, with D uncertain. Germline CDR1 is SGDLS and CDR2 is YYNGEE. Trimming stripped 3 bases from V and 1 base from J, with 8 bases between. The CDR3 spans 13 residues. The CDR3 DNA reads as TGTGCCAGCAGCGAGGGCAGTTCCTACGAGCAGTACTTC. Its protein is CASSEGSSYEQYF.

The chain recombines TRBV19 with TRBJ2-1, with D possibly being TRBD2 (5 bases). The ends were cut back, 3 bases at V and 4 bases at J, with 7 bases in the middle. Germline V gene sequence: CDR1 LNHDA, CDR2 SQIVND (reference sequence). This CDR3 comprises 13 residues. The CDR3 coding sequence is TGTGCCAGTAGTATCGGGGATTACAATGAGCAGTTCTTC. Its protein is CASSIGDYNEQFF.

V and J are TRBV9 and TRBJ1-2; a weak D match, TRBD1 (5 bases). V lost 0 bases to trimming and J lost 6 bases, with 15 bases between them. This CDR3 has 15 amino acids. The germline CDR1 and CDR2 sequences are SGDLS and YYNGEE. The CDR3 reads CASSVDLTGWDGYTF. DNA for the CDR3: TGTGCCAGCAGCGTAGATCTCACAGGTTGGGATGGCTACACCTTC.

V gene TRBV5-4 combines with J gene TRBJ1-3; D remains ambiguous. The V and J ends lost 4 bases and 0 bases respectively, with 11 bases between them. Germline CDR1 SGHNT, CDR2 YYREEE (reference sequence). The CDR3 is made up of 15 amino acids. In DNA form, the CDR3 reads TGTGCCAGCAGCCCCTGGCCGAGCTCTGGAAACACCATATATTTT. This sequence encodes CASSPWPSSGNTIYF.

The gene calls are TRBV27 and TRBJ2-7; D ambiguous. The CDR3 consists of 14 residues. V lost 9 bases and J 3 bases, leaving 18 bases between the germline ends. Germline CDR1 and CDR2: MNHEY and SMNVEV (reference sequence). CDR3 region: CASSLSSSYYEQYF. CDR3 bases: TGTGCCAGTTCCCTGTCGAGCTCCTACTACGAGCAGTACTTC.

V gene TRBV28 combines with J gene TRBJ2-1; D not certain. The CDR3 extends over 12 amino acids. Germline-derived CDR1 and CDR2 are MDHEN and SYDVKM. V was pared by 4 bases and J by 4 bases, with 5 bases between. Here the CDR3 DNA reads TGTGCCAGCAGTTGGGAATACAATGAGCAGTTCTTC. Encoded protein: CASSWEYNEQFF.

The CDR3 protein is CASSFRTSSYNEQFF. The CDR3, as DNA: TGTGCCAGCAGTTTCAGAACCAGCTCCTACAATGAGCAGTTCTTC. The chain couples TRBV28 to TRBJ2-1; D is undetermined. In germline, CDR1 is MDHEN, CDR2 SYDVKM. This CDR3 is 15 amino acids long. Trimming removed 3 bases at V and 0 bases at J, with 9 bases between.

This chain joins TRBV2 and TRBJ2-5; unclear D gene. The germline gives CDR1 SNHLY, CDR2 FYNNEI. The CDR3 consists of 14 residues. Between the trimmed V and J ends, which lost 8 bases and 4 bases, there was a span of 17 bases. In nucleotides, the CDR3 is TGTGCCAGCGGAGCAGAAAGGCTTCGAGAGACCCAGTACTTC. This encodes CASGAERLRETQYF.

The table lists this clone with a count of one. The V call is TRBV5-1, the J call TRBJ2-4; the D gene is possibly TRBD2 (5 bases). The CDR3 extends over 13 amino acids. The V end was cut by 1 base, the J end by 8 bases, with 10 bases between. In germline, CDR1 is SGHRS, CDR2 YFSETQ. Here the CDR3 DNA reads TGCGCCAGCAGCTTGCGGGAAGGTGACATTCAGTACTTC. Protein: CASSLREGDIQYF.

V and J are TRBV28 and TRBJ1-5; maybe TRBD1 (5 bases). The CDR3 runs 13 residues. Deletions cut 5 bases from V and 7 bases from J, with 12 bases between. CDR1 is MDHEN and CDR2 is SYDVKM in the germline V gene. The DNA for the CDR3 is TGTGCCAGCAGTCCCCAGGGTTGGCAGCCCCAGCATTTT. Translating it yields CASSPQGWQPQHF.

The V call is TRBV19, the J call TRBJ2-3; 8 bases match TRBD1. Germline trimming cut 4 bases from V and 3 bases from J; bases unmatched to any gene: 12. Germline V gene data show CDR1 as LNHDA and CDR2 as SQIVND (reference sequence). CDR3 length: 17 amino acids. This CDR3 is CASSKHAGQGGTDTQYF. CDR3 coding DNA: TGTGCCAGTAGTAAACACGCCGGACAGGGTGGAACAGATACGCAGTATTTT.

The V and J genes are TRBV13 and TRBJ2-3, with TRBD1 matching 9 bases. Germline CDR1 is PRHDT and CDR2 is FYEKMQ (reference sequence). The CDR3 runs to 15 residues. Losses at the gene ends were 2 bases for V and 2 bases for J; bases not matched to a gene: 2. The CDR3 region is CASSLRDRATDTQYF. The CDR3 DNA is TGTGCCAGCAGCTTAAGGGACAGGGCCACAGATACGCAGTATTTT.

The J gene is TRBJ1-1, the V gene TRBV29-1, with a tentative D call TRBD1 (6 bases). Germline assignment: CDR1 SQVTM and CDR2 ANQGSEA. CDR3 length equals 12 residues. The V gene lost 8 bases and the J gene lost 6 bases, with 16 bases spanning the gap. CDR3: CSTRGGQAEAFF. CDR3 sequence (DNA): TGCAGCACGCGTGGGGGGCAGGCTGAAGCTTTCTTT.

The CDR3 DNA reads as TGCGCCAGCAGCCAACCCGAGATTGGGGACGGTTACAATGAGCAGTTCTTC. It specifies CASSQPEIGDGYNEQFF. This chain links TRBV4-1 with TRBJ2-1; D is possibly TRBD1 or TRBD2 (5 bases each). V lost 2 bases and J 4 bases, leaving 18 bases between the germline ends. The CDR3 runs to 17 residues. From germline, CDR1 is MGHRA and CDR2 YSYEKL.

The chain recombines TRBV5-1 with TRBJ2-7; 11 bases fit TRBD1. CDR1 is SGHRS and CDR2 is YFSETQ in the germline V gene. The CDR3 has 14 residues. V was clipped by 7 bases and J by 4 bases; unmatched bases: 7. This CDR3 is CASAAGQGAYEQYF. The CDR3 nucleotides are TGCGCCAGCGCAGCCGGACAGGGGGCATACGAGCAGTACTTC.

This chain links TRBV7-3 with TRBJ2-3; 9 positions match TRBD2. J gave up 6 bases and V 4 bases, and 8 bases lay outside the gene matches. This CDR3 is 15 amino acids long. Looked up from germline, CDR1 is SGHTA and CDR2 is FQGTGA. This chain's CDR3 is CASSSASGGRDTQYF. The CDR3, as DNA: TGTGCCAGCAGCTCGGCGAGCGGGGGGCGGGATACGCAGTATTTT.

The V gene is TRBV9, the J gene TRBJ2-7, with D possibly called TRBD1 or TRBD2 (5 bases each). The CDR3 spans 15 residues. The V and J ends lost 0 bases and 0 bases respectively, with 10 bases between them. From germline, CDR1 is SGDLS and CDR2 YYNGEE. The CDR3, as DNA: TGTGCCAGCAGCGTAGGAGGGGACCTCTCCTACGAGCAGTACTTC. Its translation is CASSVGGDLSYEQYF.

V gene TRBV27 combines with J gene TRBJ2-5; TRBD2 matches 9 bases. Trimming took 9 bases from V and 5 from J; bases not matched to a gene: 16. The germline CDR1 and CDR2 sequences are MNHEY and SMNVEV (reference sequence). This CDR3 region has 16 residues. In DNA, the CDR3 is TGTGCCAGTGCGGCTGAGGGCGGGGGGGCAGGCGAGACCCAGTACTTC. Protein sequence: CASAAEGGGAGETQYF.

V usage is TRBV18 and J usage is TRBJ1-2; TRBD1 matches 7 bases. V shed 3 bases and J 4 bases; nucleotides not matched to a gene: 5. Germline lookup yields CDR1 KGHSH and CDR2 LQKENI. CDR3 length equals 14 residues. DNA for the CDR3: TGTGCCAGCTCACCTCGACAGGGCGGCTATGGCTACACCTTC. Protein product: CASSPRQGGYGYTF.

The DNA of the CDR3 is TGTGCCAGCAGTCCTACGACTAGCGGCTACTCCTACAATGAGCAGTTCTTC. This translates into CASSPTTSGYSYNEQFF. The J gene is TRBJ2-1, the V gene TRBV27; 9 bases align to TRBD2. The CDR3 has 17 residues. Looked up from germline, CDR1 is MNHEY and CDR2 is SMNVEV (reference sequence). V shed 5 bases and J 0 bases; nucleotides not matched to a gene: 8.

V gene TRBV28 combines with J gene TRBJ2-1; 10 nucleotides agree with TRBD2. The ends lost 4 bases at V and 2 bases at J; junction bases unmatched: 14. The CDR3 runs to 19 residues. From germline, CDR1 is MDHEN and CDR2 SYDVKM. DNA of the CDR3: TGTGCCAGCAGTTCCACCCTCCAGCGGGAGGGGACCACCTACAATGAGCAGTTCTTC. Translated: CASSSTLQREGTTYNEQFF.

By its share, this clone is medium-sized. The J gene is TRBJ1-6, the V gene TRBV9, with a weak D call TRBD1 (6 bases). Deletions cut 4 bases from V and 7 bases from J, with 18 bases between. The CDR3 consists of 16 residues. The V gene's germline CDR1 is SGDLS and CDR2 YYNGEE. In DNA form, the CDR3 reads TGTGCCAGCAGCCCGCTGGGGGGGCAAGGGAATTCACCCCTCCACTTT. Protein product: CASSPLGGQGNSPLHF.

This clone was observed a handful of times. V and J are TRBV29-1 and TRBJ2-2; TRBD1 matches at 8 bases. The trim removed 7 bases at V and 8 bases at J, leaving 9 bases unmatched. The germline V gene encodes CDR1 SQVTM and CDR2 ANQGSEA. CDR3 size: 13 residues. This CDR3 reads CSAEDRESGELFF. CDR3 DNA sequence: TGCAGCGCTGAGGACAGGGAATCTGGGGAGCTGTTTTTT.

This chain links TRBV6-5 with TRBJ2-5; either TRBD1 or TRBD2 may fit D (5 bases each). The V end lost 2 bases, the J end lost 7 bases, and 11 bases lay between the germline ends. CDR1 MNHEY and CDR2 SVGAGI come from the germline V gene. The CDR3 totals 13 residues. CDR3 DNA sequence: TGTGCCAGCAGTTACGGGGGATTAGGGACCCAGTACTTC. Encoded protein: CASSYGGLGTQYF.

This clone was counted a single time. The J gene is TRBJ2-1, the V gene TRBV9; no definite D call. CDR1 SGDLS and CDR2 YYNGEE come from the germline V gene. Between the trimmed V and J ends, which lost 1 base and 8 bases, there was a span of 13 bases. The CDR3 is 14 amino acids. In DNA, the CDR3 is TGTGCCAGCAGCGTAAGAGCCGGGTTCCATGAGCAGTTCTTC. Its translation is CASSVRAGFHEQFF. Full variable domain (remainder filled in from reference TRBV9 and TRBJ2-1): DSGVTQTPKHLITATGQRVTLRCSPRSGDLSVYWYQQSLDQGLQFLIQYYNGEERAKGNILERFSAQQFPDLHSELNLSSLELGDSALYFCASSVRAGFHEQFFGPGTRLTVL.

The CDR3: CASSIVSGGGEQYF. In DNA, the CDR3 is TGTGCCAGTAGTATAGTTTCGGGGGGCGGCGAGCAGTACTTC. The gene calls are TRBV19 and TRBJ2-7; D may be TRBD2 (7 bases). The CDR3 spans 14 residues. V was trimmed by 1 base and J by 6 bases, leaving 13 bases between them. Per germline, CDR1 LNHDA and CDR2 SQIVND (reference sequence).

CDR3 sequence reads: CASSVGQINEQFF. As DNA, the CDR3 is TGTGCCAGCAGCGTAGGGCAGATCAATGAGCAGTTCTTC. The chain joins TRBV9 to TRBJ2-1; no firm D call. Germline CDR1 reads SGDLS; CDR2 reads YYNGEE. The V end was cut by 0 bases, the J end by 6 bases, with 7 bases between. The CDR3 spans 13 residues.

This clone was recorded only once. The genes are TRBV5-6 and TRBJ2-2, with unresolved D. V lost 3 bases and J 6 bases, leaving 6 bases between the germline ends. The CDR3 is 12 amino acids. Germline values: CDR1 SGHDT, CDR2 YYEEEE. This chain's CDR3 is CASSWKPGELFF. CDR3 bases: TGTGCCAGCAGCTGGAAACCCGGGGAGCTGTTTTTT.

The rearrangement uses TRBV7-2 and TRBJ1-6; unclear D gene. CDR3 length: 14 residues. Looked up from germline, CDR1 is SGHTA and CDR2 is FQGNSA. The V end lost 6 bases, the J end lost 6 bases, and 12 bases lay between the germline ends. The CDR3, as DNA: TGTGCCAGCAGATCTTCCGCTCTTAATTCACCCCTCCACTTT. This encodes CASRSSALNSPLHF.

The genes are TRBV27 and TRBJ1-3, with unresolved D. Germline values: CDR1 MNHEY, CDR2 SMNVEV (reference sequence). The CDR3 has 15 residues. V was clipped by 3 bases and J by 0 bases, with 9 bases between them. CDR3 sequence: CASSLSRSSGNTIYF. The DNA of the CDR3 is TGTGCCAGCAGTTTGTCACGGAGCTCTGGAAACACCATATATTTT.